This T cell receptor (beta chain) was sequenced in a study of cytomegalovirus exposure and HLA in healthy donors listed by TCRdb under 2017. About the full investigation: According to a later analysis, one platform produced both the roughly 120 validation repertoires and the 666 repertoires of the first cohort. The study aimed to test whether cataloging public T cell receptors could reveal signatures of past pathogen exposure. A separate validation cohort of over 95 different subjects was used in addition to the approximately 610-subject first cohort. To predict cytomegalovirus infection status, the study brought together high-throughput TCR immunosequencing, statistical association of individual TCRs with disease status, and machine learning. What the study reported, not specific to this receptor: The study listed 150 to 200 TCR beta chains as associated with cytomegalovirus. Cytomegalovirus status was reported to be diagnosed by the classifier with high specificity and sensitivity in both the original and validation cohorts. In a later analysis, TCRs clustered in the first cohort were found to also tend to co-occur in the 120 validation repertoires, with 94% of cluster scores above 0. The validation cohort had no HLA typing available for a later analysis, so co-occurrence within that cohort was assessed over all 130 or so repertoires. Three of the identified cytomegalovirus-associated TCR beta chains were confirmed in vitro to be specific for cytomegalovirus antigens. Most TCR sequences were observed very rarely across donors, whereas some public TCRs were present in many individuals. The authors suggested that the approach could potentially be generalized to other disease states and immunological phenotypes.

Donors formed part of the validation cohort, which comprised 120 subjects and was distinct from the first cohort of over 500 subjects. V has 7 bases trimmed and J has 3 bases trimmed; junction bases matching no gene number 15. Inclusive of the bounding cysteine and phenylalanine, the CDR3 is 16 residues long. Only CDR3 DNA is held: 48 bases, read in frame from base 1. Per the germline V gene (reference sequence), SGHNT is the CDR1 and YYREEE is the CDR2. The library relied on the immunoSEQ multiplex PCR assay. The authors' analysis ran thus. A statistical classification framework was developed to diagnose cytomegalovirus status using the catalog of TCR beta chain sequences. As stored in TCRdb, this immuneACCESS dataset retains in-frame rearrangements with V and J assigned. A fraction of the clones does not appear; measured against another copy, unresolved V genes explain less than half of the discrepancy, and the remainder lacks a known reason. The V and J calls and clone size were taken over from that table, and D and trimming were inferred from the DNA. This sample has 55,000 to 75,000 clones in its table, and almost 97% of those were observed once. The biggest ten clones account for 1% to 1.5% of the sample.

This clone was recorded once. No cognate antigen has been identified for it. Within one base of it there is no much larger clone, and no base qualities were kept. This TCR came from a woman aged 18-30 years in good health and CMV-seronegative. Recombination joined TRBV5-4 with TRBJ2-7; the central 8 bases match TRBD1. Sequencing input: PBMCs. The sequenced DNA is TGTGCCAGCGCCTCCCCAGGGGGCGATGGTGGCTACGAGCAGTACTTC. The resulting protein is CASASPGGDGGYEQYF.